Below, 31 T cell receptor beta chains from the same sample are listed, as sequenced in a study of blood T cell repertoires in COVID-19. Only in-frame clones appear in the TCRdb table, and some are missing; sequencing was by immunoSEQ multiplex PCR. The sample has about 360,000 clones, roughly 90% seen once; the top ten hold 7.1%. What was sequenced was peripheral blood. Receptors originate from a woman aged 60-70 years with COVID-19, enrolled during active disease.

There are a few counts of this clone. The sample carries other DNA sequences with the same CDR3. This chain uses TRBV12-3 or TRBV12-4 with TRBJ1-6; no firm D call. V lost 6 bases, J lost 6 bases, and 6 bases lay in between. CDR3 length: 12 residues. CDR3: CASSLSNSPLHF. As DNA, the CDR3 is TGTGCCAGCAGCCTATCTAATTCACCCCTCCACTTT.

Concerning this clone itself: Other DNA sequences of this sample code for an identical CDR3. The CDR3 DNA sequence: TGTGCCAGCAGCGGACAGGGGGCGACTGAAGCTTTCTTT. This gives the protein CASSGQGATEAFF. The V call is TRBV2, the J call TRBJ1-1, with 11 bases matching TRBD1. Trimming took 6 bases from V and 5 from J; bases not matched to a gene: 2. This CDR3 region has 13 residues. Per the germline V gene, CDR1 is SNHLY and CDR2 is FYNNEI.

This chain joins TRBV5-1 and TRBJ2-3; the match to TRBD2 covers 10 bases. The junction had 12 bases not matched to a gene; V was cut back by 0 bases and J by 2 bases. CDR1 SGHRS and CDR2 YFSETQ come from the germline V gene. The CDR3 runs 19 residues. The CDR3 DNA sequence: TGCGCCAGCAGCTTGGGGGCCGCTAGCGGGGGAGCATTCACAGATACGCAGTATTTT. Amino acid sequence: CASSLGAASGGAFTDTQYF.

V is TRBV10-3 and J is TRBJ2-7; 16 positions match TRBD2. This CDR3 has 16 amino acids. After removal of 3 bases from V and 6 bases from J, the junction contained 5 bases not matched to a gene. The germline V gene has CDR1 ENHRY and CDR2 SYGVKD. The DNA for the CDR3 is TGTGCCATCAGTGATTTGGGACTAGCGGGGGGGCGCGAGCAGTACTTC. Protein sequence: CAISDLGLAGGREQYF.

This chain links TRBV4-3 with TRBJ1-2, with TRBD1 as a possible D gene (6 bases). V gave up 0 bases and J gave up 2 bases, with 19 bases separating them. CDR1 and CDR2 from the germline V gene are LGHNA and YSLEER. The CDR3 spans 18 residues. CDR3 DNA sequence: TGCGCCAGCAGCCAAGAACCCACAGGGAACCCCGCCAACTATGGCTACACCTTC. It is translated as CASSQEPTGNPANYGYTF.

The gene calls are TRBV6-4 and TRBJ2-2, with D perhaps matching TRBD1 (6 bases). This CDR3 region has 16 residues. V was shortened by 5 bases and J by 2 bases, with 15 bases between the two germline ends. Germline loops: CDR1 MRHNA, CDR2 SNTAGT. This chain's CDR3 is CASSQGPNRNTGELFF. As DNA, the CDR3 is TGTGCCAGCAGTCAGGGGCCCAACCGTAACACCGGGGAGCTGTTTTTT.

This chain connects TRBV28 to TRBJ2-1; TRBD2 agrees at 10 bases. From germline, CDR1 is MDHEN and CDR2 SYDVKM. This CDR3 contains 18 residues. V shed 5 bases, J shed 8 bases, and the junction held 18 bases outside the gene matches. The CDR3 nucleotides read TGTGCCAGCAGTAGCGACCGGGTACTAGCGGGAATGAGGCATGAGCAGTTCTTC. This translates into CASSSDRVLAGMRHEQFF. Complete variable domain (other parts from reference TRBV28 and TRBJ2-1): DVKVTQSSRYLVKRTGEKVFLECVQDMDHENMFWYRQDPGLGLRLIYFSYDVKMKEKGDIPEGYSVSREKKERFSLILESASTNQTSMYLCASSSDRVLAGMRHEQFFGPGTRLTVL.

The rearrangement uses TRBV6-6 and TRBJ2-7; D is undetermined. V lost 6 bases, J lost 6 bases, and 15 bases lay in between. Germline CDR1 reads MNHNY; CDR2 reads SVGAGI (reference sequence). The CDR3 loop spans 13 amino acids. The CDR3 sequence is CASSSVLGPEQYF. The CDR3 DNA sequence: TGTGCCAGCAGCTCCGTTTTGGGCCCCGAGCAGTACTTC.

V and J are TRBV11-2 and TRBJ1-2; the D gene is possibly TRBD1 (5 bases). V was pared by 5 bases and J by 4 bases, with 14 bases between. This CDR3 is 14 amino acids long. Germline CDR1 is SGHAT and CDR2 is FQNNGV. In DNA form, the CDR3 reads TGTGCCAGCAGCGAACAGGAACGAGGCTATGGCTACACCTTC. Encoded protein: CASSEQERGYGYTF.

This clone came up once. The chain employs TRBV6-5 and TRBJ2-1; 10 bases map to TRBD2. J lost 3 bases, V lost 6 bases, and 5 bases had no gene match. This CDR3 has 15 amino acids. Germline-derived CDR1 and CDR2 are MNHEY and SVGAGI. The CDR3 sequence is CASSSSGGNYNEQFF. In DNA, the CDR3 is TGTGCCAGCAGCTCTAGCGGGGGTAACTACAATGAGCAGTTCTTC.

This chain uses TRBV19 with TRBJ1-2, with D tentatively TRBD1 (6 bases). V shed 6 bases and J shed 8 bases, with 19 bases lying between them. CDR1 and CDR2 (germline): LNHDA, SQIVND (reference sequence). This CDR3 is 14 amino acids long. CDR3 residues: CASSGQPDRRGYTF. The DNA for the CDR3 is TGTGCCAGTAGCGGACAGCCCGATCGGAGAGGCTACACCTTC.

The rearrangement joins TRBV2 to TRBJ1-5; 8 nucleotides agree with TRBD1. Germline CDR1 is SNHLY and CDR2 is FYNNEI. Trimming cost V 7 bases and J 4 bases; bases outside gene matches: 9. This CDR3 has 15 amino acids. CDR3 loop: CASTPGTGGNQPQHF. The CDR3 DNA follows: TGTGCCAGCACGCCAGGCACAGGGGGTAATCAGCCCCAGCATTTT.

The rearrangement uses TRBV5-4 and TRBJ2-7; 12 bases agree with TRBD2. Germline trimming cut 4 bases from V and 6 bases from J; bases unmatched to any gene: 11. Germline loops: CDR1 SGHNT, CDR2 YYREEE (reference sequence). This CDR3 has 16 residues. The CDR3 sequence is CASSRALAGGYGEQYF. The DNA of the CDR3 is TGTGCCAGCAGCCGGGCCCTAGCGGGGGGGTATGGCGAGCAGTACTTC.

The chain joins TRBV5-1 to TRBJ2-5, with 8 positions matching TRBD2. There are 16 residues in the CDR3. From germline, CDR1 is SGHRS and CDR2 YFSETQ. The V and J ends lost 0 bases and 2 bases, in that order; junction bases with no gene match: 6. CDR3 sequence: CASSLGVAGRQETQYF. In DNA form, the CDR3 reads TGCGCCAGCAGCTTGGGGGTAGCGGGGAGACAAGAGACCCAGTACTTC.

The rearrangement uses TRBV18 and TRBJ1-4; D is undetermined. CDR3 length: 15 amino acids. The V end lost 0 bases, the J end lost 8 bases, and 13 bases lay between the germline ends. Looked up from germline, CDR1 is KGHSH and CDR2 is LQKENI. In DNA, the CDR3 is TGTGCCAGCTCACCACCCAGTATTGGCCTCGAAAAACTGTTTTTT. This encodes CASSPPSIGLEKLFF. Variable domain in full (rest from reference TRBV18 and TRBJ1-4): NAGVMQNPRHLVRRRGQEARLRCSPMKGHSHVYWYRQLPEEGLKFMVYLQKENIIDESGMPKERFSAEFPKEGPSILRIQQVVRGDSAAYFCASSPPSIGLEKLFFGSGTQLSVL.

The J gene is TRBJ1-2, the V gene TRBV6-5; no definite D call. The CDR3 is made up of 13 amino acids. V was pared by 2 bases and J by 8 bases, with 12 bases between. Germline CDR1 reads MNHEY; CDR2 reads SVGAGI. CDR3 amino acids: CASSYAAVGGYTF. The CDR3 coding sequence is TGTGCCAGCAGTTACGCGGCGGTCGGGGGCTACACCTTC.

This clone appeared once. Other DNA sequences in the same sample also yield this CDR3. The chain uses TRBV6-5 and TRBJ1-2, with a possible D match to TRBD1 (5 bases). V was pared by 2 bases and J by 2 bases, with 12 bases between. The germline V gene has CDR1 MNHEY and CDR2 SVGAGI. The length of the CDR3 is 15 residues. The CDR3 sequence: CASSYRLGVNYGYTF. For the CDR3, the DNA is TGTGCCAGCAGTTACCGGTTAGGGGTAAACTATGGCTACACCTTC.

This chain joins TRBV9 and TRBJ1-6; a possible D gene is TRBD1 (5 bases). Germline V gives CDR1 SGDLS, CDR2 YYNGEE. This CDR3 region has 15 residues. With 4 bases removed from V and 7 bases from J, the gap between germline ends came to 15 bases. The CDR3 is CASSPPPGGNSPLHF. The CDR3, as DNA: TGTGCCAGCAGCCCACCTCCCGGGGGGAATTCACCCCTCCACTTT.

The chain carries TRBV4-3 and TRBJ1-2, with 10 bases that match TRBD1. CDR3 length: 15 residues. Trimming took 1 base from V and 7 from J; bases not matched to a gene: 6. Per germline, CDR1 LGHNA and CDR2 YSLEER. The CDR3 protein is CASSQGQGALAGYTF. The CDR3 DNA reads as TGCGCCAGCAGCCAAGGACAGGGGGCCCTAGCTGGCTACACCTTC.

The chain has TRBV19 and TRBJ2-1; 9 nucleotides agree with TRBD2. V gave up 6 bases and J gave up 9 bases; unmatched junction bases: 6. The CDR3 contains 13 residues. Germline values: CDR1 LNHDA, CDR2 SQIVND (reference sequence). The CDR3 nucleotides are TGTGCCAGTAGAGCGGGGGGTCCGGGTGAGCAGTTCTTC. Translation gives CASRAGGPGEQFF.

J is TRBJ2-7 and V is TRBV6-5; TRBD2 matches 7 bases. The V segment lost 8 bases and the J segment 3 bases; nucleotides outside the gene matches: 1. This CDR3 is 11 amino acids long. In germline, CDR1 is MNHEY, CDR2 SVGAGI. CDR3 nucleotides: TGTGCCAGCCGGGACTACTACGAGCAGTACTTC. It codes for CASRDYYEQYF.

This chain connects TRBV6-6 to TRBJ1-2, with 11 positions matching TRBD1. Germline trimming cut 6 bases from V and 6 bases from J; bases unmatched to any gene: 12. The germline CDR1 and CDR2 sequences are MNHNY and SVGAGI (reference sequence). The CDR3 extends over 16 amino acids. CDR3 sequence (DNA): TGTGCCAGCAGAATGACAATAACGGGACAGGGGGATGGCTACACCTTC. The encoded protein is CASRMTITGQGDGYTF.

J is TRBJ1-2 and V is TRBV11-2, with 8 bases aligning to TRBD1. This CDR3 spans 15 amino acids. Trimming took 3 bases from V and 5 from J; bases not matched to a gene: 8. Looked up from germline, CDR1 is SGHAT and CDR2 is FQNNGV. CDR3 DNA: TGTGCCAGCAGCTTTTCAGGGGGCATTGGGTATGGCTACACCTTC. It specifies CASSFSGGIGYGYTF. The full variable domain, rest sourced from reference TRBV11-2 and TRBJ1-2, is EAGVAQSPRYKIIEKRQSVAFWCNPISGHATLYWYQQILGQGPKLLIQFQNNGVVDDSQLPKDRFSAERLKGVDSTLKIQPAKLEDSAVYLCASSFSGGIGYGYTFGSGTRLTVV.

In its sample, this clone was seen a few times. This chain uses TRBV5-1 with TRBJ2-2; TRBD1 is a possible D gene (5 bases). The CDR3 runs to 13 residues. The ends were cut back, 9 bases at V and 3 bases at J, with 12 bases in the middle. CDR1 and CDR2 (germline): SGHRS, YFSETQ. This CDR3 is CAIRDSDTGELFF. In DNA, the CDR3 is TGCGCCATCCGCGACAGTGACACCGGGGAGCTGTTTTTT.

The genes are TRBV4-1 and TRBJ2-3; 8 bases are shared with TRBD2. Germline CDR1 and CDR2: MGHRA and YSYEKL. CDR3 length: 19 amino acids. Germline trimming cut 2 bases from V and 2 bases from J; bases unmatched to any gene: 15. CDR3: CASSQRGRAGAQYTDTQYF. CDR3 DNA: TGCGCCAGCAGCCAACGTGGGCGAGCGGGGGCCCAATACACAGATACGCAGTATTTT.

This chain links TRBV7-2 with TRBJ2-3; 8 nucleotides match TRBD1. Looked up from germline, CDR1 is SGHTA and CDR2 is FQGNSA. There are 16 residues in the CDR3. V dropped 6 bases and J dropped 6; count of bases not matched to a gene: 14. Here the CDR3 reads CASSSRRGRVVDTQYF. The DNA for the CDR3 is TGTGCCAGCAGTTCTCGCAGGGGGCGCGTGGTGGATACGCAGTATTTT.

A few counts support this clone. This chain links TRBV9 with TRBJ1-5, with D hard to call. The CDR3 length is 14 residues. The V and J ends lost 3 bases and 5 bases respectively, with 12 bases between them. Germline V CDR1 and CDR2: SGDLS, YYNGEE. The CDR3 DNA reads as TGTGCCAGCAGCGAATCCAGCCAGGATCAGCCCCAGCATTTT. It translates to CASSESSQDQPQHF. Filled out from reference TRBV9 and TRBJ1-5, the complete variable domain reads DSGVTQTPKHLITATGQRVTLRCSPRSGDLSVYWYQQSLDQGLQFLIQYYNGEERAKGNILERFSAQQFPDLHSELNLSSLELGDSALYFCASSESSQDQPQHFGDGTRLSIL.

This chain uses TRBV13 with TRBJ1-2; perhaps TRBD1 as D (5 bases). Germline-derived CDR1 and CDR2 are PRHDT and FYEKMQ (reference sequence). The CDR3 extends over 13 amino acids. The germline V and J ends were trimmed by 6 bases and 8 bases, with 16 bases remaining between them. CDR3 sequence: CASRGRGGVGYTF. The CDR3 bases are TGTGCCAGCAGGGGAAGGGGAGGGGTCGGCTACACCTTC.

This chain connects TRBV19 to TRBJ1-1; TRBD1 agrees at 7 bases. Germline V gene sequence: CDR1 LNHDA, CDR2 SQIVND (reference sequence). J was trimmed by 5 bases and V by 6 bases; bases with no gene match: 9. This CDR3 region has 14 residues. The DNA of the CDR3 is TGTGCCAGTAGCTCCCACAGGGGACAAACTGAAGCTTTCTTT. It specifies CASSSHRGQTEAFF.

This chain connects TRBV7-7 to TRBJ2-5; 11 bases agree with TRBD2. Trimming at V came to 5 bases and at J to 5 bases, leaving 10 bases not matched to a gene. The CDR3 is 16 residues long. The V gene's germline CDR1 is SSHAT and CDR2 FNYEAQ (reference sequence). CDR3 sequence reads: CASSGRLAGGLETQYF. DNA of the CDR3: TGTGCCAGCAGCGGACGATTAGCGGGGGGGCTGGAGACCCAGTACTTC.

In this sample, this clone turned up once. V and J are TRBV9 and TRBJ2-2; tentatively, D is TRBD2 (6 bases). This CDR3 region has 17 residues. V gave up 0 bases and J gave up 5 bases, with 17 bases separating them. The germline CDR1 and CDR2 sequences are SGDLS and YYNGEE. The CDR3 coding sequence is TGTGCCAGCAGCGTAGGGGGAGGAGGCCGCACGACCGGGGAGCTGTTTTTT. Amino acids: CASSVGGGGRTTGELFF.